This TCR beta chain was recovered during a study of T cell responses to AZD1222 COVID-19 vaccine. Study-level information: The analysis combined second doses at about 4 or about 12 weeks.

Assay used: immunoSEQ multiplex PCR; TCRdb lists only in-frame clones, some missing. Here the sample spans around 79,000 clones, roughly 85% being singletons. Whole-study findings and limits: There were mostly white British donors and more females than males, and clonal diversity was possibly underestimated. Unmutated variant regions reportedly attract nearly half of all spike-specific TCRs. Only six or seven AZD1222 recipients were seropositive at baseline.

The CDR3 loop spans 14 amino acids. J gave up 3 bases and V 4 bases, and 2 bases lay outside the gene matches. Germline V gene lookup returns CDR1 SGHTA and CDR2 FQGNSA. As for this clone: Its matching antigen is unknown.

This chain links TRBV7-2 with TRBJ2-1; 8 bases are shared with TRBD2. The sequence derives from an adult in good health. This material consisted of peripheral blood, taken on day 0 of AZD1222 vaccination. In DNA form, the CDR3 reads TGTGCCAGCAGCTATAGCGGGAACTACAATGAGCAGTTCTTC. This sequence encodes CASSYSGNYNEQFF.